What follows describes a single T cell receptor (beta chain). As yet, its antigen is unknown. The CDR3 runs 13 residues. Trimming shortened V by 7 bases and J by 4 bases, and 11 bases separated the two germline ends. Germline V gene lookup returns CDR1 SNHLY and CDR2 FYNNEI. Produced via immunoSEQ multiplex PCR; TCRdb's table is partial and in-frame only. The table records about 14,000 clones, about 71% of them present only once. This specimen belongs to a study of neoadjuvant anti-PD-1 for oral cavity cancer. Across the study: Patients without progression received a fourth nivolumab dose around day 43, then surgical resection on days 50-56. Findings and caveats of the study: Higher pretreatment blood Treg/Th17 ratios correlated with higher pretreatment blood and lower post-treatment tumor TCRbeta clonality. With a few patients per group, TCR findings need larger cohorts.

Time point of the sample: after neoadjuvant nivolumab, at surgical resection. This chain uses TRBV2 with TRBJ1-5; D is perhaps TRBD1 (5 bases). The sample in question was PBMCs, obtained after nivolumab (anti-PD-1) treatment. The TCR was taken from a person aged 35-79 years with oral cavity squamous cell carcinoma. This CDR3 is CASKETVNQPQHF. The CDR3, as DNA: TGTGCCAGCAAGGAGACAGTGAATCAGCCCCAGCATTTT.